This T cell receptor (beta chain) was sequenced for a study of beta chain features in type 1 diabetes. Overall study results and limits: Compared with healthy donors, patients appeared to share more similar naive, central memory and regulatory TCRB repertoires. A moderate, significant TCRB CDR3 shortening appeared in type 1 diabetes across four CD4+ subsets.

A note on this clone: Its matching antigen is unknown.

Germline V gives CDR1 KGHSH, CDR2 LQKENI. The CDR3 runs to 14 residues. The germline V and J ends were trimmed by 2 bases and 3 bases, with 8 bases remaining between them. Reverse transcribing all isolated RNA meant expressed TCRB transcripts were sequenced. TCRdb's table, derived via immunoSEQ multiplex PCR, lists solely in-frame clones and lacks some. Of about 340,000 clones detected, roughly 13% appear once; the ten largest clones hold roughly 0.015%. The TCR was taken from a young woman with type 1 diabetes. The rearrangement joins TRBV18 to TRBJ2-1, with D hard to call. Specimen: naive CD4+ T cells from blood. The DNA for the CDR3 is TGTGCCAGCTCACCAAAGATAGACTACAATGAGCAGTTCTTC. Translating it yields CASSPKIDYNEQFF.